The 30 T cell receptor beta chains below come from one sample, sequenced in a study of T cells in women clearing cervical HPV infection (dated by TCRdb to between 2018 and 2020). Receptor libraries were prepared by the immunoSEQ multiplex PCR assay. Not all clones reach the TCRdb copy of this immuneACCESS table, which keeps in-frame sequences only. Checked studies attribute under half of the gap to unresolved V genes and leave the rest unexplained. Per the sample table, the count is over 45,000 clones. Approximately 0.98% of the sample goes to the ten largest clones. The sequenced sample consisted of blood buffy coat. These receptor sequences come from a woman aged 18-69 years with a cervical HPV16 infection that either progressed to CIN3+ or cleared (not recorded which).

As for this clone: This same CDR3 is encoded by further DNA sequences in the sample. The CDR3 loop reads CASSDSTSGGDTQYF. The part of the CDR3 DNA that was read is TGTGCCAGCAGTGACTCGACTAGCGGGGGAGATACG. The rearrangement joins TRBV6-4 to TRBJ2-3; 12 nucleotides agree with TRBD2. The read finishes 3 residues shy of the CDR3 end, and the germline J gene is used to complete it. J gave up 5 bases and V 0 bases, and 0 bases lay outside the gene matches. There are 15 residues in the CDR3. The germline gives CDR1 MRHNA, CDR2 SNTAGT.

Regarding this clone: The read is 3 residues too short to cover the CDR3 end, so that end is filled in from the germline J gene. The rearrangement uses TRBV7-9 and TRBJ1-2, with D maybe TRBD1 (5 bases). The CDR3 is made up of 13 amino acids. Germline V lookup: CDR1 SEHNR, CDR2 FQNEAQ (reference sequence). The CDR3 region is CASSLAQGYDYTF. The CDR3 DNA, read in part, is TGTGCCAGCAGCTTAGCGCAGGGATACGAC.

Points on this clone: The CDR3 extends 3 residues past the end of the read, so its final part is completed from the germline J gene. The chain employs TRBV6-4 and TRBJ1-2, with D possibly TRBD1 on 5 matching bases. CDR3 length equals 13 residues. Germline-derived CDR1 and CDR2 are MRHNA and SNTAGT. CDR3 residues: CATAKGANQPYTF. CDR3 DNA, as far as it was read: TGTGCCACCGCGAAAGGGGCGAATCAGCCC.

With regard to this clone: The read comes to an end 3 residues before the CDR3 does, leaving the germline J gene to fill in the end. This chain uses TRBV13 with TRBJ2-3; TRBD2 is a possible D gene (7 bases). V shed 4 bases and J shed 2 bases, with 13 bases lying between them. CDR1 PRHDT and CDR2 FYEKMQ come from the germline V gene (reference sequence). The CDR3 length is 15 residues. The CDR3 spells CASSSRGALTDTQYF. The CDR3 bases that were read are TGTGCCAGCAGCTCTCGGGGGGCCCTCACAGATACG.

As for this clone: The read falls 3 residues short of the CDR3 end, and the missing part is taken from the germline J gene. The genes are TRBV6-2 or TRBV6-3 and TRBJ2-1, with 9 bases matching TRBD1. Germline CDR1 MNHEY, CDR2 SVGEGT. Losses at the gene ends were 7 bases for V and 0 bases for J; bases not matched to a gene: 4. The CDR3 sequence is 15 residues long. The CDR3 bases that were read are TGTGCCAGCACCTACAGGGGGCACTCCTACAATGAG. Translating gives CASTYRGHSYNE. The complete CDR3 reads CASTYRGHSYNEQFF.

On this clone itself: The CDR3 extends 3 residues past the end of the read, so its final part is completed from the germline J gene. This chain joins TRBV20-1 and TRBJ2-1; D is possibly TRBD2 (6 bases). There are 16 residues in the CDR3. Germline CDR1 DFQATT, CDR2 SNEGSKA (reference sequence). V was cut by 1 base and J by 4 bases, with 17 bases left in between. CDR3 DNA, as far as it was read: TGCAGTGCTAGAGCTTCGTTAGCGGAACCTTACAATGAG. Its protein product is CSARASLAEPYNE. The entire CDR3 sequence reads CSARASLAEPYNEQFF.

To note about this clone: The CDR3 end lies 3 residues beyond the end of the read and is filled in from the germline J gene. This sequence joins TRBV19 and TRBJ2-3; possible D gene TRBD1, 5 bases. The germline gives CDR1 LNHDA, CDR2 SQIVND (reference sequence). Deletions cut 0 bases from V and 2 bases from J, with 21 bases between. The CDR3 sequence is 19 residues long. CDR3 region: CASSIDRAAQNVPTDTQYF. CDR3 DNA, as far as it was read: TGTGCCAGTAGTATAGACAGGGCCGCGCAAAACGTCCCCACAGATACG.

As concerns this clone: The CDR3 extends 3 residues past the end of the read, so its final part is completed from the germline J gene. The gene calls are TRBV7-2 and TRBJ2-7, with D uncertain. V gave up 0 bases and J gave up 2 bases, with 11 bases separating them. The CDR3 totals 15 residues. Germline assignment: CDR1 SGHTA and CDR2 FQGNSA. CDR3 in amino acids: CASSLAGQAPYEQYF. Incomplete CDR3 DNA: TGTGCCAGCAGCTTAGCTGGGCAGGCCCCCTACGAG.

Details on this clone: A junction end diverges from the germline sequence, so it may reflect a read error. The read gets to within 3 residues of the CDR3 end, and the germline J gene fills in the rest. The chain links TRBV7-2 to TRBJ2-1; TRBD1 might be the D (5 bases). The CDR3 totals 12 residues. Germline V gene lookup returns CDR1 SGHTA and CDR2 FQGNSA. CDR3 sequence reads: CASSLVRGEQFF. The sequenced CDR3 bases are TGTGCCAGCAGTTTAGTAAGGGGTGAG.

A note on this clone: Read coverage stops 3 residues before the CDR3 terminus; the germline J gene supplies the remainder. This chain uses TRBV5-1 with TRBJ2-2; 8 nucleotides line up with TRBD2. Trimming removed 3 bases from V and 2 bases from J; junction bases left unmatched: 3. CDR3 length equals 15 residues. Germline values: CDR1 SGHRS, CDR2 YFSETQ. The CDR3 sequence: CASSSLAVNTGELFF. The sequenced part of the CDR3 DNA is TGCGCCAGCAGCTCACTAGCGGTTAACACCGGGGAG.

Points on this clone: The read finishes 3 residues shy of the CDR3 end, and the germline J gene is used to complete it. V is TRBV9 and J is TRBJ2-5; the D gene is possibly TRBD1 (5 bases). CDR3 length equals 15 residues. Germline CDR1 SGDLS, CDR2 YYNGEE. V gave up 0 bases and J gave up 5 bases, with 14 bases separating them. The chain's CDR3 is CASSVEGVWRETQYF. The sequenced part of the CDR3 DNA is TGTGCCAGCAGCGTAGAAGGGGTGTGGCGGGAGACC.

To note about this clone: The DNA ends 3 residues before the CDR3 does, and the rest of the CDR3 is filled in from the germline J gene. The chain combines TRBV4-1 with TRBJ1-3, with a tentative D call TRBD1 (5 bases). This CDR3 is 16 amino acids long. V lost 4 bases to trimming and J lost 0 bases, with 13 bases between them. CDR1 MGHRA and CDR2 YSYEKL come from the germline V gene. The CDR3 loop is CASSPPPGISGNTIYF. Incomplete CDR3 DNA: TGCGCCAGCAGCCCCCCTCCAGGGATCTCTGGAAACACC.

This CDR3 is CASSLGEDTSYEQYF. CDR3 DNA, as far as it was read: TGTGCCAGCAGCTTAGGAGAGGACACCTCCTACGAG. This chain connects TRBV11-1 to TRBJ2-7; the D gene is possibly TRBD1 (5 bases). The CDR3 end falls 3 residues outside the read, so it is completed with the germline J gene. This CDR3 region has 15 residues. Trimming stripped 1 base from V and 0 bases from J, with 10 bases between. The germline gives CDR1 SGHAT, CDR2 FQDESV (reference sequence).

Comment on this clone: Sequencing ends 3 residues short of the CDR3 end; the germline J gene provides the rest. This chain uses TRBV4-2 with TRBJ2-1; possible D gene TRBD1, 5 bases. CDR1 and CDR2 (germline): LGHNA, YNFKEQ. V was pared by 4 bases and J by 0 bases, with 16 bases between. The CDR3 spans 17 residues. The CDR3 DNA, read in part, is TGTGCCAGCAGCCCCCTAAAGGGGTCGAGCTCCTACAATGAG. Protein sequence: CASSPLKGSSSYNE. The whole CDR3 reads CASSPLKGSSSYNEQFF.

To note about this clone: The read ends 3 residues early relative to the CDR3; the germline J gene fills the gap. The chain joins TRBV5-6 to TRBJ1-1; D is uncertain. V was pared by 2 bases and J by 4 bases, with 9 bases between. This CDR3 comprises 13 residues. Per germline, CDR1 SGHDT and CDR2 YYEEEE. Partial CDR3 DNA: TGTGCCAGCAGCTTATACGCGGGCACTGAA. Protein sequence: CASSLYAGTE. Given in full, the CDR3 is CASSLYAGTEAFF.

A remark on this clone: The CDR3 is cut off 3 residues early in the read; its end comes from the germline J gene. The chain has TRBV7-8 and TRBJ1-4; no clear D gene. Trimming stripped 4 bases from V and 8 bases from J, with 8 bases between. Germline loops: CDR1 SGHVS, CDR2 FQNEAQ. The CDR3 is 12 residues long. CDR3 DNA, as far as it was read: TGTGCCAGCAGCTATAAAATGGAAAAA. Residues: CASSYKMEK. The CDR3 in full is CASSYKMEKLFF.

Of note for this clone: The observed sequence ends 3 residues before the CDR3 terminus, with the missing tail filled in from the germline J gene. The chain has TRBV5-1 and TRBJ1-6, with 8 bases aligning to TRBD1. Germline V CDR1 and CDR2: SGHRS, YFSETQ. This CDR3 spans 15 amino acids. V gave up 2 bases and J gave up 8 bases; unmatched junction bases: 6. The part of the CDR3 DNA that was read is TGCGCCAGCAGCTTAGGACAGGGAACCCATTCACCC. Translating it yields CASSLGQGTHSP. The CDR3, in full, reads CASSLGQGTHSPLHF.

Details on this clone: Sequencing ends 3 residues short of the CDR3 end; the germline J gene provides the rest. The genes are TRBV19 and TRBJ1-5, with TRBD1 matching over 8 bases. This CDR3 region has 16 residues. Germline CDR1 LNHDA, CDR2 SQIVND (reference sequence). Trimming at V came to 2 bases and at J to 6 bases, leaving 9 bases not matched to a gene. The CDR3 is CASSIRGQVIVQPQHF. Incomplete CDR3 DNA: TGTGCCAGTAGTATAAGGGGACAGGTCATAGTTCAGCCC.

A word on this clone: The read comes to an end 3 residues before the CDR3 does, leaving the germline J gene to fill in the end. The chain recombines TRBV20-1 with TRBJ1-5; tentatively, D is TRBD1 (6 bases). The CDR3 is 13 amino acids. V dropped 5 bases and J dropped 7 bases, with 15 bases sitting between them. Germline V gene data show CDR1 as DFQATT and CDR2 as SNEGSKA (reference sequence). CDR3 residues: CSAVQGGGQPQHF. The DNA read from the CDR3 is TGCAGTGCTGTACAGGGAGGAGGCCAGCCC.

Details on this clone: From the germline J gene comes the end of the CDR3, since the read stops 3 residues before it. The chain uses TRBV7-6 and TRBJ1-1; D possibly corresponds to TRBD1 (6 bases). This CDR3 is built from 15 residues. Trimming cost V 2 bases and J 0 bases, with 10 bases left between them. Germline V gives CDR1 SGHVS, CDR2 FNYEAQ. The CDR3 DNA, read in part, is TGTGCCAGCAGCTTAACCGGGACACTGAACACTGAA. It is translated as CASSLTGTLNTE. The full CDR3 sequence reads CASSLTGTLNTEAFF.

Comment on this clone: One end of the junction is discordant with germline, which a read error may explain. The read terminates 3 residues before the CDR3 end, so the remaining end is supplied by the germline J gene. The same CDR3 also results from other DNA sequences found in this sample. This rearrangement joins TRBV7-9 to TRBJ1-3, with D maybe TRBD1 (5 bases). CDR1 is SEHNR and CDR2 is FQNEAQ in the germline V gene (reference sequence). This CDR3 spans 15 amino acids. CDR3 region: CASSPRWAGLDTIYF. CDR3 DNA (partial): TGTGCCAGCAGCCCAAGATGGGCAGGGTTGGACACA.

Comments on this clone: The read ends 3 residues before the CDR3 terminus; that terminus is restored from the germline J gene. The V and J genes are TRBV29-1 and TRBJ1-4, with 7 bases fitting TRBD1. There are 13 residues in the CDR3. J was trimmed by 4 bases and V by 7 bases; bases with no gene match: 6. The germline gives CDR1 SQVTM, CDR2 ANQGSEA. This CDR3 reads CSARDRVNEKLFF. Partial CDR3 DNA: TGCAGCGCCCGGGACAGAGTTAATGAAAAA.

Concerning this clone itself: The read terminates 3 residues before the CDR3 end, so the remaining end is supplied by the germline J gene. The chain employs TRBV18 and TRBJ2-2, with a weak D call TRBD1 (5 bases). V lost 8 bases and J lost 4, with 17 bases in between. The CDR3 totals 15 residues. Germline V gives CDR1 KGHSH, CDR2 LQKENI. Partial CDR3 DNA: TGTGCCAGCGTGCGAGGCCCCAGGGCCACCGGGGAG. It encodes CASVRGPRATGE. The complete CDR3 protein is CASVRGPRATGELFF.

Points on this clone: The missing CDR3 end, 3 residues past where the read stops, is filled in from the germline J gene. This chain joins TRBV20-1 and TRBJ1-2; D is perhaps TRBD1 (5 bases). The CDR3 runs 15 residues. Per the germline V gene, CDR1 is DFQATT and CDR2 is SNEGSKA (reference sequence). The sequenced part of the CDR3 DNA is TGCAGTGCTAGACCAACGGGCCAGGGTATGGGCGGC. It is translated as CSARPTGQGMGG. The CDR3 reads in full as CSARPTGQGMGGYTF.

For this clone: The read ends 3 residues early relative to the CDR3; the germline J gene fills the gap. The chain joins TRBV4-2 to TRBJ1-5; 8 nucleotides agree with TRBD1. J gave up 1 base and V 3 bases, and 8 bases lay outside the gene matches. The CDR3 runs 17 residues. Germline V gene lookup returns CDR1 LGHNA and CDR2 YNFKEQ. The part of the CDR3 DNA that was read is TGTGCCAGCAGCCAGGAGAACAGGGGGACGAGCAATCAGCCC. Its protein is CASSQENRGTSNQP. In full, the CDR3 is CASSQENRGTSNQPQHF.

Incomplete CDR3 DNA: TGTGCCAGCAGTGGAGGGACAGGGCAAGGC. Its translation is CASSGGTGQG. The CDR3 reads in full as CASSGGTGQGYTF. The chain couples TRBV2 to TRBJ1-2, with 9 bases lining up with TRBD1. The read finishes 3 residues shy of the CDR3 end, and the germline J gene is used to complete it. This CDR3 has 13 amino acids. Germline CDR1 SNHLY, CDR2 FYNNEI.

In regard to this clone: The observed sequence ends 3 residues before the CDR3 terminus, with the missing tail filled in from the germline J gene. The chain has TRBV2 and TRBJ1-2, with 8 bases identical to TRBD1. Per germline, CDR1 SNHLY and CDR2 FYNNEI. CDR3 length: 12 amino acids. Trimming took 6 bases from V and 6 from J; bases not matched to a gene: 3. Partial CDR3 DNA: TGTGCCAGCAGCGCGACAGGGGATGGC. Amino acids: CASSATGDG. The full CDR3 reads CASSATGDGYTF.

Concerning this clone: The read comes to an end 3 residues before the CDR3 does, leaving the germline J gene to fill in the end. The chain is built from TRBV5-5 and TRBJ1-4; D uncertain. The CDR3 is 11 residues long. Germline CDR1 is SGHKS and CDR2 is YYEKEE (reference sequence). V was clipped by 0 bases and J by 10 bases, with 4 bases between them. CDR3 DNA (partial): TGTGCCAGCAGCTTGGAAGGAAAA. Protein sequence: CASSLEGK. The full CDR3 protein reads CASSLEGKLFF.

With respect to this clone: The CDR3 extends 3 residues past the end of the read, so its final part is completed from the germline J gene. The J gene is TRBJ2-4, the V gene TRBV7-8; no firm D call. There are 13 residues in the CDR3. Germline CDR1 reads SGHVS; CDR2 reads FQNEAQ. This CDR3 reads CASSLDGYYGQYF. The DNA read from the CDR3 is TGTGCCAGCAGCTTAGATGGCTACTATGGT.

A word on this clone: Read data end 3 residues before the CDR3 end; the end is taken from the germline J gene. The rearrangement links TRBV5-4 to TRBJ1-4, with unresolved D. CDR3 size: 15 residues. Trimming left V 5 bases short and J 2 bases short, with 13 bases between. Germline CDR1 and CDR2: SGHNT and YYREEE (reference sequence). CDR3 bases read: TGTGCCAGCAGGGCAAATGAGGGTACTAATGAAAAA. It encodes CASRANEGTNEK. The CDR3 in its entirety is CASRANEGTNEKLFF.